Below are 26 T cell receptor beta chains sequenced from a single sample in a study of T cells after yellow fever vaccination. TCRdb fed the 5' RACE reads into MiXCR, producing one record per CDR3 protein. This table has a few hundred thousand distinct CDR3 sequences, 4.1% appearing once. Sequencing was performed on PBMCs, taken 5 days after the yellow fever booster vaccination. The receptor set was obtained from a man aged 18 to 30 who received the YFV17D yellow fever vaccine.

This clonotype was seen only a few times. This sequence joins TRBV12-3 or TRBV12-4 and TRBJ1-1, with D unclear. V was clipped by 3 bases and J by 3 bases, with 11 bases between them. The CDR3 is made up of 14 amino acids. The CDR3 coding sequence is TGTGCCAGCAGTTTTAGGGCAGCAGACACTGAAGCTTTCTTT. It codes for CASSFRAADTEAFF.

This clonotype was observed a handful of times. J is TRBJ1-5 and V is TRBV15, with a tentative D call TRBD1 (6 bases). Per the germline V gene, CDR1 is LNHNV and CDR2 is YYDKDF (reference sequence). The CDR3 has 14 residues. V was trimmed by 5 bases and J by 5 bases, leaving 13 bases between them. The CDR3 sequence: CATSVQGSYQPQHF. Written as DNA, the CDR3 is TGTGCCACCAGCGTGCAGGGGAGTTATCAGCCCCAGCATTTT.

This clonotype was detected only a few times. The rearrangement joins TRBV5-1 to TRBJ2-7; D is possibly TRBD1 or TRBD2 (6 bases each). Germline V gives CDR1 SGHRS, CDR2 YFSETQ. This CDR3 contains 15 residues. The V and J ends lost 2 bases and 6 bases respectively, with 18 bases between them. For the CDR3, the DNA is TGCGCCAGCAGCTTCCGGACTCGCCCGGGGGCCGAGCAGTACGTC. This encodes CASSFRTRPGAEQYV.

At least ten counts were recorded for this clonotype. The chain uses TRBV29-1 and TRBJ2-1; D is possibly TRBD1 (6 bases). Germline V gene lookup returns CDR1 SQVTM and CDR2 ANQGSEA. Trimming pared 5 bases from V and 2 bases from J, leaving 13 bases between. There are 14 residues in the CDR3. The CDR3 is CSVLPTGTYNEQFF. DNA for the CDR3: TGCAGCGTTCTCCCCACAGGGACCTACAATGAGCAGTTCTTC.

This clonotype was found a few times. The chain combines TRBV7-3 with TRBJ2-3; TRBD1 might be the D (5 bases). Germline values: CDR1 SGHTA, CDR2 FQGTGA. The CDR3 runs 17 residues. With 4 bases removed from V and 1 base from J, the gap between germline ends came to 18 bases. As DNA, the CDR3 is TGTGCCAGCAGCTCCGGTTTAATCGGCAGGGGCACAGATACGCAGTATTTT. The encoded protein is CASSSGLIGRGTDTQYF.

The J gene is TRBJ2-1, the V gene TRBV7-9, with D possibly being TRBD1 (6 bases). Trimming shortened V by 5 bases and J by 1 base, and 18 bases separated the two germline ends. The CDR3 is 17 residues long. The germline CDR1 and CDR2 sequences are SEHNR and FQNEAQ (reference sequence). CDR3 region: CASSDGYHRDSYNEQFF. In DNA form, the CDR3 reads TGTGCCAGCAGCGACGGATATCACAGGGATTCCTACAATGAGCAGTTCTTC.

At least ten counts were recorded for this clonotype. The CDR3 region has the DNA TGCGCCAGCAGCTTGGAGGGACAGCCTACAGAGACCCAGTACTTC. Its translation is CASSLEGQPTETQYF. The chain has TRBV5-1 and TRBJ2-5; 7 bases fit TRBD1. From germline, CDR1 is SGHRS and CDR2 YFSETQ. Trimming cost V 0 bases and J 4 bases; bases outside gene matches: 6. This CDR3 spans 15 amino acids.

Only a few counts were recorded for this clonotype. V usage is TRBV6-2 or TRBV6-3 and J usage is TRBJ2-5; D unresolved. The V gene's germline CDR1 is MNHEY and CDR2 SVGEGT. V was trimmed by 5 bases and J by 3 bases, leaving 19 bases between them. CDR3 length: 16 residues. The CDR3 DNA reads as TGTGCCAGCAGTATCGACCCCCGGCGAGCCGAAGAGACCCAGTACTTC. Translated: CASSIDPRRAEETQYF.

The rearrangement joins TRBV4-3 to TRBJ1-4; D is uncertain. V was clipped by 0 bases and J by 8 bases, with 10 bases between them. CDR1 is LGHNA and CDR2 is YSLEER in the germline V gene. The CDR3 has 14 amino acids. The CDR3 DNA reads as TGCGCCAGCAGCCAAGATCTAGATTGGGAAAAACTGTTTTTT. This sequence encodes CASSQDLDWEKLFF.

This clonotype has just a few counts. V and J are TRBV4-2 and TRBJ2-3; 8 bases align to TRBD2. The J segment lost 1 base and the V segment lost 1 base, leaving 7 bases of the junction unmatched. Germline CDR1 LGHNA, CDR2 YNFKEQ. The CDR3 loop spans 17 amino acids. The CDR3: CASSQGNSGVGTDTQYF. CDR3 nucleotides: TGTGCCAGCAGCCAAGGCAATAGCGGGGTCGGCACAGATACGCAGTATTTT.

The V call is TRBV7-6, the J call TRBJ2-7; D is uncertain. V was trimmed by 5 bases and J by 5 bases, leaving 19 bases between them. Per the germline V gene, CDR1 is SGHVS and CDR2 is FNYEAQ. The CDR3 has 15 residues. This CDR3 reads CASSPNLGGFDEQYF. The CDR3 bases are TGTGCCAGCAGCCCGAACTTGGGCGGTTTCGACGAGCAGTACTTC.

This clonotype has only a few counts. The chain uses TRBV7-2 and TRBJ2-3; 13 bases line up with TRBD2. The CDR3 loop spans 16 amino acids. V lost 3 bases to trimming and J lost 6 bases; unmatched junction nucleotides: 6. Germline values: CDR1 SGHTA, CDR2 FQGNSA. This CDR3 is CASSFELAGGRDTQYF. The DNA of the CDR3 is TGTGCCAGCAGCTTCGAACTAGCGGGGGGGCGGGATACGCAGTATTTT. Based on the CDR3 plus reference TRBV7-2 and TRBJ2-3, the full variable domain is GAGVSQSPSNKVTEKGKDVELRCDPISGHTALYWYRQSLGQGLEFLIYFQGNSAPDKSGLPSDRFSAERTGGSVSTLTIQRTQQEDSAVYLCASSFELAGGRDTQYFGPGTRLTVL.

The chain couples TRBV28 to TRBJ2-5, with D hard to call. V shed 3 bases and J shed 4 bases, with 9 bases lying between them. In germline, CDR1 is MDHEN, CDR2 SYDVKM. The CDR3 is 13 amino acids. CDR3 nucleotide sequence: TGTGCCAGCAGTTTGCCAGCTATAGAGACCCAGTACTTC. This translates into CASSLPAIETQYF.

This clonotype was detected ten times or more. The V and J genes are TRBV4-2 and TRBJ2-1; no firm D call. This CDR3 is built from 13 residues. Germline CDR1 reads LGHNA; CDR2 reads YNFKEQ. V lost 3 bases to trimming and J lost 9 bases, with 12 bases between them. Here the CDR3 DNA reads TGTGCCAGCAGCCAGCTAGACCGGGCTGAGCAGTTCTTC. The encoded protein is CASSQLDRAEQFF.

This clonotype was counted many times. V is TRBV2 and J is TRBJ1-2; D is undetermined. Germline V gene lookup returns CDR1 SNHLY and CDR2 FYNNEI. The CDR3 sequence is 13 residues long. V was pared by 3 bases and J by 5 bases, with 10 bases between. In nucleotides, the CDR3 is TGTGCCAGCAGTGACACGACCTCTTATGGCTACACCTTC. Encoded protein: CASSDTTSYGYTF.

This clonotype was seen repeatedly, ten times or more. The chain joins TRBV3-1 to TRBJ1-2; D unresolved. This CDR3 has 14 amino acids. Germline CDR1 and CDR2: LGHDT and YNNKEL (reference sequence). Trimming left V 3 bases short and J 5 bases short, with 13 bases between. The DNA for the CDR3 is TGTGCCAGCAGCCACTCTGTCAAACCTTATGGCTACACCTTC. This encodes CASSHSVKPYGYTF.

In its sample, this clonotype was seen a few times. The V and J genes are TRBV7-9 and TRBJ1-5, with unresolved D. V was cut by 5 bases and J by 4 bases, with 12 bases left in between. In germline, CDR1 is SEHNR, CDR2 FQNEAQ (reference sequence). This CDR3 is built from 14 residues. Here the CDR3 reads CASSAGSLNQPQHF. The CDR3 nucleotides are TGTGCCAGCAGCGCCGGGTCGCTTAATCAGCCCCAGCATTTT.

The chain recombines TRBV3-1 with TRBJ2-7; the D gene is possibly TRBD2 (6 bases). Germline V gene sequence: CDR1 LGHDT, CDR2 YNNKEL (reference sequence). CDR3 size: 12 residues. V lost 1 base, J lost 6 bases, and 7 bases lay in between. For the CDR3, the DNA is TGTGCCAGCAGCCAAGGGGAGGCCGAGCAGTACGTC. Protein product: CASSQGEAEQYV.

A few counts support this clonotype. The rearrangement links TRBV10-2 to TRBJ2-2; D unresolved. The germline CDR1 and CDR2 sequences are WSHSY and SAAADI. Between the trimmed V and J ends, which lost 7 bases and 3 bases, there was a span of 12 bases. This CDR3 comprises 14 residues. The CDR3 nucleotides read TGCGCCAGCATTAAGCTAGTAGACACCGGGGAGCTGTTTTTT. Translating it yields CASIKLVDTGELFF.

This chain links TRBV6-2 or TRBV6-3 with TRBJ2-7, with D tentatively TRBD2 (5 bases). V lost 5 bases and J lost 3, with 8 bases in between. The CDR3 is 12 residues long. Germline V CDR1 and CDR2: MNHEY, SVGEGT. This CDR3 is CASSSGYYEQYF. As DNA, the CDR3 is TGTGCCAGCAGTAGCGGCTACTACGAGCAGTACTTC.

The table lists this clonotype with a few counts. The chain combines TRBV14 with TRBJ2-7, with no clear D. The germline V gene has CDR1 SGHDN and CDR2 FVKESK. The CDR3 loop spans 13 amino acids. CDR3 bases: TGTCCTATATGGGTGGGCGATACCTACGAGCAGTACGTC. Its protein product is CPIWVGDTYEQYV.

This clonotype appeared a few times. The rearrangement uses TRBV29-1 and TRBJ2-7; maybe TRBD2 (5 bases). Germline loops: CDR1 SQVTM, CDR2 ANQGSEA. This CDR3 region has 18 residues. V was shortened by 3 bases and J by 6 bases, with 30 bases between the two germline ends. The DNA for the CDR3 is TGCAGCGTTGAGGTAGCATCGGAGACCGGTACGACTACGGGCGAGCAGTACTTC. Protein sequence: CSVEVASETGTTTGEQYF.

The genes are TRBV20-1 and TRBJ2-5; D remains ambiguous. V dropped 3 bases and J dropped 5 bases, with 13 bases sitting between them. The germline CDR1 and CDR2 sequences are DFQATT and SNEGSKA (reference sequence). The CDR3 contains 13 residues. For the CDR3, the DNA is TGCAGTGCTAGGGCAACCAGCCGGGAGACCCAGTACTTC. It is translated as CSARATSRETQYF.

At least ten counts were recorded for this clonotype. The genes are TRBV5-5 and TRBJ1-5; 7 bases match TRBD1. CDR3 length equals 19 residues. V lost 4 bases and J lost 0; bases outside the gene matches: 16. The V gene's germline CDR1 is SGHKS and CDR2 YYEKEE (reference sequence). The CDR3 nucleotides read TGTGCCAGCAGCCCTTGGGACAGTTCGAGGACATATAGCAATCAGCCCCAGCATTTT. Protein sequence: CASSPWDSSRTYSNQPQHF.

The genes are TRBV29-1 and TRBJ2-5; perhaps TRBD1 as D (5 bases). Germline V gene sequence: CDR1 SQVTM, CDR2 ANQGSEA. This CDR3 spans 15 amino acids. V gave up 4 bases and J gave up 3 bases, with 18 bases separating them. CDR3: CSVVGQGKDEETQYF. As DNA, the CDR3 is TGCAGCGTTGTCGGGCAGGGTAAGGACGAAGAGACCCAGTACTTC.

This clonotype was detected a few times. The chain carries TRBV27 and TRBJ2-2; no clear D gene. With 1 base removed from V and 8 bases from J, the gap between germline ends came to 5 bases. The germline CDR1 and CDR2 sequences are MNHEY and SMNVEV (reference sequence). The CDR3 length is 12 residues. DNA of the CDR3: TGTGCCAGCAGTTTATGGGCGGGGGAGCTGTTTTTT. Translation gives CASSLWAGELFF.